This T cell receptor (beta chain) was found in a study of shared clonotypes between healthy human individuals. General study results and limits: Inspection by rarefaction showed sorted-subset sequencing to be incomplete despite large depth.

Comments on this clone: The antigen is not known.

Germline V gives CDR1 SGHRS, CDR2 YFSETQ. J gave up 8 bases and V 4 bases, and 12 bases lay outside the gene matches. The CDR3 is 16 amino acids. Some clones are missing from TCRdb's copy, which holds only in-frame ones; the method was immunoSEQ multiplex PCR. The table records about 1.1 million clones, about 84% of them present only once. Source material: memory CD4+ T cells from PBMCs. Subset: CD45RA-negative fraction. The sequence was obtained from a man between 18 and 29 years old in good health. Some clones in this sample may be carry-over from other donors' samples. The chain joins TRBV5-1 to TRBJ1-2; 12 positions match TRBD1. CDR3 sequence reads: CASSPLHGTGGSGYTF. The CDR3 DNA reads TGCGCCAGCAGCCCCCTCCACGGGACAGGGGGCAGCGGCTACACCTTC.